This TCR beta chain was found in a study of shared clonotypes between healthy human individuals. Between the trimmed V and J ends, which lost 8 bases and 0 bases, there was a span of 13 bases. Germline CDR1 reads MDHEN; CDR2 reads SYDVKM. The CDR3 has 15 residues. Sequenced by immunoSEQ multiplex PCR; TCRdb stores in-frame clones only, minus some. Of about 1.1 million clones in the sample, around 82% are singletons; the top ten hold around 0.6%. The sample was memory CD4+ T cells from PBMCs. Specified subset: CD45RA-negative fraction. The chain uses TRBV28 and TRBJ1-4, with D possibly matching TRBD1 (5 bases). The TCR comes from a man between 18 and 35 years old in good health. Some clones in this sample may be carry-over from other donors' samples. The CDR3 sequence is CASVTTGATNEKLFF. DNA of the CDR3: TGTGCCAGCGTTACCACGGGGGCAACTAATGAAAAACTGTTTTTT.